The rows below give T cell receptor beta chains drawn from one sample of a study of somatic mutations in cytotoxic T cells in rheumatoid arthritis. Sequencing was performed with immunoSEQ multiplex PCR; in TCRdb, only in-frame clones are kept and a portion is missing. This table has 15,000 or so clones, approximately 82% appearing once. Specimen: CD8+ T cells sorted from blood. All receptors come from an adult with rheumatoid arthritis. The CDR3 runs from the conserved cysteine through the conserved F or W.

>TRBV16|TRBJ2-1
CASSQSVRGDEQFF
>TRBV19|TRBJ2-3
CASSGHTDTQYF
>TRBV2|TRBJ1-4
CASSPQGGSATNEKLFF
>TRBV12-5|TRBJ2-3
CATWGGDTQYF
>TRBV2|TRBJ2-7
CASRGQGANEQYF
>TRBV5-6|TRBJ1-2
CASSLTGTGNFGYGYTF
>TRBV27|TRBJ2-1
CASSPSGAREQFF
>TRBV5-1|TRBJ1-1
CASTFTGGLSKGNTEAFF
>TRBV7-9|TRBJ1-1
CASSFPQGVYTEAFF
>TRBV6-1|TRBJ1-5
CASSDWGNNQPQHF
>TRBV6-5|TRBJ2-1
CASSQTGGIDEQFF
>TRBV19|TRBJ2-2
CASSRGGGTGELFF
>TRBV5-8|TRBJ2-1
CASAETSGPNNEQFF
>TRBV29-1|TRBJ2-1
CSVGDTLDNEQFF
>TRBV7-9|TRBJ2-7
CASSSGLDYEQYF
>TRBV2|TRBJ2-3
CASSTRGTASHSTDTQYF
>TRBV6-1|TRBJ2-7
CASSAGGREQYF
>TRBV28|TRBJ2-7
CASSLSLLEQYF
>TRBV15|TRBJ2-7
CATQDRRSYEQYF
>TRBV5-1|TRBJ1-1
CASSLRRVIGTEAFF
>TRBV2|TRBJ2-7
CASSRPGADYEQYF
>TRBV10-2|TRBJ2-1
CASSDLTRIGEQFF
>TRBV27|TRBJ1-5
CASSLSSGLNQPQHF
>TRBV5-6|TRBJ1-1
CASSSAGTEAFF
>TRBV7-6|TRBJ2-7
CASSRLEGGEQYF
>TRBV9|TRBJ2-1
CASSVVGSSYNEQFF
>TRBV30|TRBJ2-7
CAWVEGYEQYF
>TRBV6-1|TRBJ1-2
CASIGTTANYGYTF
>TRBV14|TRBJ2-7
CASSQDSVSYEQYF
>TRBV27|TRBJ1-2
CASSSGYGYTF
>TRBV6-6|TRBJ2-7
CASSTPGDPEEQYF
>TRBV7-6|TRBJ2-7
CASSLRGHNSYEQYF
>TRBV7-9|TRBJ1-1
CASSLAQGDNTEAFF
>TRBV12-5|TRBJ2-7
CASGLPGLASEQYF
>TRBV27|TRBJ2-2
CASSWPLAGGTGELFF
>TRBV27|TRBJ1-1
CASSLSTGPGTEAFF
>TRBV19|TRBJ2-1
CASSIWGRDNEQFF
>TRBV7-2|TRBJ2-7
CASSLTGTSGRVFYEQYF
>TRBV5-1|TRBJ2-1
CASSLAGLGLSSYNEQFF
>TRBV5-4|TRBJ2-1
CASSLDSSGYNEQFF
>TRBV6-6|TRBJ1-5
CASSYGQNSNQPQHF
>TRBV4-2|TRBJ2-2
CASSPREGANTGELFF
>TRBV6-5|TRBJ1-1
CASSYSQVARTEAFF
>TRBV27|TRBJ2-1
CASSLRSSYNEQFF
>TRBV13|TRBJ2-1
CASSLLFGSSGQYNEQFF